This TCR beta chain is drawn from a study of beta chain features in type 1 diabetes. Study conclusions and caveats: Shortening of TCRB CDR3s, moderate but significant, appeared in all four CD4+ subsets of Type 1 diabetes patients. cDNA-based sequencing might over-represent cells highly expressing TCR. The similarity of naive, central memory and Treg TCRB repertoires appeared greater among patients than among healthy donors.

The CDR3 has 15 residues. The germline gives CDR1 SGDLS, CDR2 YYNGEE. V lost 4 bases and J 0 bases, leaving 12 bases between the germline ends. Regarding this clone: Its antigen is undetermined.

CD4+ naive, central memory, regulatory and stem cell-like memory cells were sorted via CD45RO/CCR7/CD25/CD127/CD95/CD27. Expressed TCRB transcripts were sequenced, since all the RNA that had been isolated was reverse transcribed. Profiled with immunoSEQ multiplex PCR; TCRdb holds only in-frame clones, not every one. The data show about 360,000 clones, with roughly 13% seen just once and approximately 0.015% held by the top ten. The chain joins TRBV9 to TRBJ2-3, with D perhaps matching TRBD2 (5 bases). This clonotype originated in a young man in good health. The sequencing sample was made of naive CD4+ T cells from blood. CDR3 amino acids: CASSPPTGSTDTQYF. In DNA, the CDR3 is TGTGCCAGCAGCCCCCCAACGGGAAGCACAGATACGCAGTATTTT.